This TCR beta chain stems from a study of blood T cell repertoires in COVID-19. As for the study in general: Acute and convalescent COVID-19 specimens originated in the United States, Italy and Spain. Sources were T cells, B-cell-depleted T cells, or PBMCs; the material itself was cDNA or gDNA.

Patients in Seattle were enrolled during active infection, then followed longitudinally. Generated by immunoSEQ multiplex PCR, the TCRdb table keeps only in-frame clones and is missing some. Altogether over 200,000 clones are present, about 90% being singletons, with the ten largest covering approximately 2.6%. Germline loops: CDR1 SGDLS, CDR2 YYNGEE. The junction had 8 bases not matched to a gene; V was cut back by 0 bases and J by 2 bases. The CDR3 runs 17 residues. V gene TRBV9 combines with J gene TRBJ2-1, with TRBD2 matching over 7 bases. Sequencing was carried out using peripheral blood. This receptor was taken from a man aged 25 to 45 with COVID-19, enrolled during active disease. The CDR3 protein is CASSVARLAAPYNEQFF. The CDR3 nucleotides read TGTGCCAGCAGCGTAGCTAGGCTAGCGGCCCCCTACAATGAGCAGTTCTTC.